This T cell receptor (beta chain) was retrieved from a study of T cell responses to AZD1222 COVID-19 vaccine. Germline V gene sequence: CDR1 MDHEN, CDR2 SYDVKM. This CDR3 is 15 amino acids long. V was pared by 6 bases and J by 2 bases, with 17 bases between. Profiled with immunoSEQ multiplex PCR; TCRdb holds only in-frame clones, not every one. The sample has 130,000 or so clones, 80% to 90% seen once; the top ten hold over 2.5%. Study-level results: Unmutated regions of variants are reportedly targeted by nearly half of spike-specific TCRs.

About this clone itself: What it binds is not known.

The chain links TRBV28 to TRBJ2-7; D may correspond to TRBD1 or TRBD2 (6 bases each). This TCR came from an adult in good health. The sample was peripheral blood, taken on day 0 of AZD1222 vaccination. The CDR3 region has the DNA TGTGCCAGCAGGCCCCTCGGGGGCGGCACCTACGAGCAGTACTTC. Translating gives CASRPLGGGTYEQYF.